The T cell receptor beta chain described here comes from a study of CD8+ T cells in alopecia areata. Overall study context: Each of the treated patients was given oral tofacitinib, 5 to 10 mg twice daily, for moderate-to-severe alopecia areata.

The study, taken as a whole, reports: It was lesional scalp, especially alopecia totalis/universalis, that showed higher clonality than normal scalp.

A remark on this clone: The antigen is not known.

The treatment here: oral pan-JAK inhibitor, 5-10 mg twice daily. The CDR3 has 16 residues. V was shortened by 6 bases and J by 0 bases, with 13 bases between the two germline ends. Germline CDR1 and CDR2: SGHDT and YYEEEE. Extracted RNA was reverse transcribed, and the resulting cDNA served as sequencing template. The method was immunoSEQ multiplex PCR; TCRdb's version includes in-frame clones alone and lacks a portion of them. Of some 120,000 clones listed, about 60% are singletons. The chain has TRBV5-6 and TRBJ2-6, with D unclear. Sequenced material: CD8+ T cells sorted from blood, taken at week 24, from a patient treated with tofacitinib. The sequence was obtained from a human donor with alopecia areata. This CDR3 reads CASTNPLNSGANVLTF. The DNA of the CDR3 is TGTGCCAGCACCAATCCCCTGAACTCTGGGGCCAACGTCCTGACTTTC.